Sequencing of this T cell receptor beta chain was carried out in a study of immune evolution from preneoplasia to lung adenocarcinoma (dated by TCRdb to the early 2020s). With respect to the entire study: HLA loss of heterozygosity was found in 7% of AIS, under 18% of MIA and 25% to 40% of ADC lesions, and in no AAH lesions. Immune contexture across lung adenocarcinoma precursors and invasive adenocarcinoma was profiled using immune gene expression, TCR sequencing and multiplex immunofluorescence. Resected precursor lesions (AAH, AIS, MIA) and invasive adenocarcinomas were each compared against paired morphologically normal lung tissue. Sample size was determined by specimen availability and not by a prior power calculation. The immune data were combined with whole exome sequencing and methylation data from the same cohort of nodules. The overall cohort comprised 45 to 55 patients with pulmonary nodules who underwent surgical resection. The TCR sequencing data were obtained from more than 45 patients. The study reported that under 120 samples were used for TCR sequencing. POLYSOLVER was used to infer Class I HLA alleles from exome data, and LOHHLA was used to detect allele-specific HLA loss. Results the study describes overall, beyond this receptor: Normal lung had the highest top T cell clone frequencies, which appeared to decline progressively from AAH through AIS, MIA and invasive adenocarcinoma. Normal lung showed the highest clonality, whereas later-stage lesions appeared to have higher T cell density and diversity but lower clonality. The findings were based on association rather than direct causation, and larger cohorts with long-term follow-up and longitudinal biopsies were deemed needed. KRAS-mutant nodules showed the highest T cell clonality compared with EGFR-mutant or double wild-type lesions. All patients were from Japan and China, so applicability to Western populations was uncertain.

The CDR3 runs 16 residues from the cysteine to the phenylalanine. Just CDR3 DNA is preserved here, 48 bases in frame from base 1. Unmatched junction bases come to 7, with V trimmed by 5 bases and J by 1 base. CDR1 is given as SGHVS and CDR2 as FNYEAQ, both from the germline V gene. Patients underwent resection in Japan or China between about 2013 and 2017. Two lung cancer pathologists independently reviewed H&E slides to confirm the histologic diagnosis of every case. For nucleic acid extraction, premalignant or tumor cells were enriched by macro-dissection following pathologic assessment. DNA was isolated from FFPE tissue using the AllPrep DNA/RNA FFPE Kit. The immunoSEQ hsTCRbeta Kit was used to sequence TCR beta CDR3 regions from DNA. As for the authors' bioinformatics: TCR sequencing data were analysed with the ImmunoSEQ Analyzer. T cell clonality was calculated on productive rearrangements as 1 minus Pielou's evenness. The inverse Simpson index, applied to productive templates, was used to measure T cell diversity. T cell density was defined as TCR beta template counts normalized to usable DNA, with usable DNA estimated by amplifying and sequencing housekeeping genes. TCR metrics were compared across histologic stages using two-sided Kruskal-Wallis tests. TCRdb holds this immuneACCESS table with in-frame rearrangements only. Some clones are missing; in checked studies, unresolved V genes explain under half, and the rest has no known cause. V and J calls plus clone size are reproduced from that table; the DNA served to infer D and trimming. The sample table holds 12,000 or so clones, of which about 83% were seen once. 3.8% of the sample lies in the top ten.

As to this clone: Its specific antigen is unknown. No base-level quality is on record; no much larger clone is a single base apart.

This receptor chain uses TRBV7-6 and TRBJ2-3; 9 junctional bases match TRBD2. Sequenced sample: FFPE tissue from an adenomatous hyperplasia lung lesion. Per the publication, the cell subset or site label means: atypical adenomatous hyperplasia (AAH), lung preneoplasia. This receptor was obtained from a person between 45 and 75 years old with lung adenocarcinoma. The DNA sequence follows: TGTGCCAGCAGCACCACGACTAGCGGCCGCACAGATACGCAGTATTTT. The encoded protein is CASSTTTSGRTDTQYF.